Below are 5 T cell receptor beta chains sequenced from a single sample in a study of control samples from healthy donors and cancer patients. Some clones are missing from TCRdb's copy, which holds only in-frame ones; the method was immunoSEQ multiplex PCR. The sample records tens of thousands of clones, 84% being singletons. Sequenced: blood. These receptor sequences come from a man aged 50 to 60 in good health.

V is TRBV27 and J is TRBJ2-5; either TRBD1 or TRBD2 may fit D (5 bases each). V was pared by 5 bases and J by 1 base, with 17 bases between. Germline V gene data show CDR1 as MNHEY and CDR2 as SMNVEV (reference sequence). The CDR3 has 16 residues. DNA of the CDR3: TGTGCCAGCAGTCTTGGATGGGGGAGAGCCCAAGAGACCCAGTACTTC. This gives the protein CASSLGWGRAQETQYF.

J is TRBJ2-3 and V is TRBV5-1; 9 nucleotides agree with TRBD2. Looked up from germline, CDR1 is SGHRS and CDR2 is YFSETQ. V shed 1 base, J shed 1 base, and the junction held 4 bases outside the gene matches. This CDR3 contains 16 residues. CDR3 DNA sequence: TGCGCCAGCAGCTTGTTTAGCGGGAGTGGCACAGATACGCAGTATTTT. The encoded protein is CASSLFSGSGTDTQYF.

This chain links TRBV2 with TRBJ2-7; D is undetermined. With 4 bases removed from V and 2 bases from J, the gap between germline ends came to 9 bases. From germline, CDR1 is SNHLY and CDR2 FYNNEI. This CDR3 contains 13 residues. CDR3 nucleotide sequence: TGTGCCAGCAGTGCGTCAACTACCTACGAGCAGTACTTC. Its translation: CASSASTTYEQYF.

The rearrangement links TRBV6-5 to TRBJ2-7, with a tentative D call TRBD1 (6 bases). The CDR3 is 13 amino acids. V dropped 4 bases and J dropped 2 bases, with 9 bases sitting between them. From germline, CDR1 is MNHEY and CDR2 SVGAGI. This chain's CDR3 is CASSSDSTYEQYF. For the CDR3, the DNA is TGTGCCAGCAGTTCGGACAGCACCTACGAGCAGTACTTC.

The CDR3 DNA reads as TGTGCCACCAGTGATCCAGGGGTAGCGGGAGGCCGCGGCCCCGGGGAGCTGTTTTTT. Translating gives CATSDPGVAGGRGPGELFF. The V and J genes are TRBV24-1 and TRBJ2-2; 10 bases align to TRBD2. The CDR3 totals 19 residues. The V gene end was trimmed by 3 bases and the J gene end by 6 bases; junction bases not matched to a gene: 15. Looked up from germline, CDR1 is KGHDR and CDR2 is SFDVKD.